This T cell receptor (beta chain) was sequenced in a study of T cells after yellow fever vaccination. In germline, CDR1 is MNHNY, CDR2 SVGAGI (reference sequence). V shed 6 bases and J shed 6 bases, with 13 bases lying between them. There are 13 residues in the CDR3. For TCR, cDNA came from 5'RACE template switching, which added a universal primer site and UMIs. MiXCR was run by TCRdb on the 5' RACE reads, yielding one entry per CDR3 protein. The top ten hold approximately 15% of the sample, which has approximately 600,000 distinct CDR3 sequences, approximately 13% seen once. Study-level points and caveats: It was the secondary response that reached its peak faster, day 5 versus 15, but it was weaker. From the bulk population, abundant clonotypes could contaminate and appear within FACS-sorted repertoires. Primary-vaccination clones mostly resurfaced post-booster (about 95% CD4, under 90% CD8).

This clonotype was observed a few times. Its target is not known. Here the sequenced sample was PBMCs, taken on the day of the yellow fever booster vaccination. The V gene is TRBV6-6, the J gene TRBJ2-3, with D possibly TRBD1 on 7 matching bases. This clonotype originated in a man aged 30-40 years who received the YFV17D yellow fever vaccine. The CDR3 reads CASRRDSADTQYF. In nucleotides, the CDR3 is TGTGCCAGCAGGCGGGACAGCGCGGATACGCAGTATTTT.